Listed below are T cell receptor beta chains from one sample, sequenced in a study of blood T cell repertoires in COVID-19. Here immunoSEQ multiplex PCR was the method, and the copy in TCRdb shows in-frame clones only, minus some. The sample yields over 200,000 clones, about nine tenths seen once. Sequencing was performed on PBMCs or T cells enriched from blood (not recorded which). Every receptor here comes from a woman aged 45-65 years in a cohort exposed to, infected with or recovered from COVID-19 (not recorded which). The CDR3 runs from the conserved cysteine through the conserved F or W. The D gene is left open where the match is weak. Size tells how often a clone was seen (once, few, many) or the class of an expanded clone, and some rows leave it out.

D | size | J | V | DNA | CDR3
- | - | TRBJ1-5 | TRBV2 | TGTGCCAGCATGACAGGTTCAACCGGAGAGCCCCAGCATTTT | CASMTGSTGEPQHF
- | - | TRBJ1-2 | TRBV9 | TGTGCCAGCAGCGCCAGTTCGGAGCTATGGCATGGCTACACCTTC | CASSASSELWHGYTF
- | - | TRBJ1-4 | TRBV4-2 | TGTGCCAGCAGCCAGGATAAACAGGGATTCAATGAAAAACTGTTTTTT | CASSQDKQGFNEKLFF
- | - | TRBJ1-6 | TRBV4-2 | TGTGCCAGCAGCCAAGATACGGGGGTGGGATCACCCCTCCACTTT | CASSQDTGVGSPLHF
- | - | TRBJ1-4 | TRBV2 | TGTGCCAGCAAGCGGGGGGCAGAGGAAAAACTGTTTTTT | CASKRGAEEKLFF
- | - | TRBJ2-3 | TRBV18 | TGTGCCAGCTCACCGGGCCCGCCGACAGATACGCAGTATTTT | CASSPGPPTDTQYF
- | - | TRBJ1-6 | TRBV6-5 | TGTGCCAGCAGTTACGACACTGCGGGGAATTCACCCCTCCACTTT | CASSYDTAGNSPLHF
TRBD1 | - | TRBJ1-1 | TRBV5-5 | TGTGCCAGCAGCTTGGGGTGGACAGGGGGAGCAGCTTTCTTT | CASSLGWTGGAAFF
- | - | TRBJ1-1 | TRBV10-1 | TGCGCCAGCAGTGACAGGGTAAATGCTGAAGCTTTCTTT | CASSDRVNAEAFF
- | few | TRBJ1-1 | TRBV10-3 | TGTGCCATCAGAGCGGACAGGAACACTGAAGCTTTCTTT | CAIRADRNTEAFF
TRBD1 | - | TRBJ1-5 | TRBV3-1/TRBV3-2 | TGTGCCAGCAGCCTTACAGGGGGCAGTCAGCCCCAGCATTTT | CASSLTGGSQPQHF
TRBD1 | - | TRBJ1-6 | TRBV7-9 | TGTGCCAGCCGTTTTGACAGGGGTAATTCACCCCTCCACTTT | CASRFDRGNSPLHF
- | - | TRBJ1-2 | TRBV18 | TGTGCCAGCACTCCCCGGGAAATCGGGTATGGCTACACCTTC | CASTPREIGYGYTF
- | - | TRBJ1-1 | TRBV5-1 | TGCGCCAGCAGCTTGGGACAGCCGAACACTGAAGCTTTCTTT | CASSLGQPNTEAFF
- | once | TRBJ2-3 | TRBV5-1 | TGCGCCAGCAGCTTGCAGGGGAGTAGAGTTGTACACACGGGAGATACGCAGTATTTT | CASSLQGSRVVHTGDTQYF
- | - | TRBJ2-7 | TRBV4-2 | TGTGCCAGCAGCCAAGCCGCGACAAACTACGAGCAGTACTTC | CASSQAATNYEQYF
- | few | TRBJ1-2 | TRBV6-5 | TGTGCCAGCAGTTCTCCTCGGACGGCCGGGGGATATGGCTACACCTTC | CASSSPRTAGGYGYTF
- | - | TRBJ1-1 | TRBV7-9 | TGTGCCAGCGGAAGACAGGTGAACACTGAAGCTTTCTTT | CASGRQVNTEAFF
- | - | TRBJ1-2 | TRBV19 | TGTGCCAGTCACGGGGTCTATGGCTACACCTTC | CASHGVYGYTF
- | - | TRBJ1-5 | TRBV12-2 | TGTGCAAGTCGCTTAGCCCGTTACAGGGATCAGTTTTATCAGCCCCAGCATTTT | CASRLARYRDQFYQPQHF
TRBD1 | once | TRBJ1-5 | TRBV4-2 | TGTGCCAGCAGCCAGGACAGGGTTGATCAGCCCCAGCATTTT | CASSQDRVDQPQHF
- | - | TRBJ1-6 | TRBV5-3 | TGTGCCAGAAGCTGTTGGGACACTCGATTTGATAATTCACCCCTCCACTTT | CARSCWDTRFDNSPLHF
TRBD1 | - | TRBJ2-7 | TRBV5-4 | TGTGCCAGCAGCTCCTACAGGGGGCCCTACGAGCAGTACTTC | CASSSYRGPYEQYF
- | - | TRBJ1-2 | TRBV5-6 | TGTGCCAGCAGCTTGGGGACAGTGATCTATGGCTACACCTTC | CASSLGTVIYGYTF
- | once | TRBJ1-2 | TRBV6-5 | TGTGCCAGCAGGACAGGACCATATGGCTACACCTTC | CASRTGPYGYTF
TRBD1 | - | TRBJ1-4 | TRBV11-2 | TGTGCCAGCAGCTCGGGACAGGGGGCAGGTTGGGGAAAACTGTTTTTT | CASSSGQGAGWGKLFF
TRBD1 | - | TRBJ1-5 | TRBV19 | TGTGCCAGTAGCTCGACAGGGGGATTTGGCAATCAGCCCCAGCATTTT | CASSSTGGFGNQPQHF
- | - | TRBJ1-4 | TRBV7-6 | TGTGCCAGCACCCCCCGGCCCGGACAGTATAATGAAAAACTGTTTTTT | CASTPRPGQYNEKLFF
TRBD2 | - | TRBJ2-5 | TRBV6-2/TRBV6-3 | TGTGCCAGCAGTTACAGCGGGGGGGCCCTCGGAAGGGGCCGGATTGAGACCCAGTACTTC | CASSYSGGALGRGRIETQYF
TRBD1 | - | TRBJ2-7 | TRBV27 | TGTGCCAGCAGCAAAGCTCAGGGGGCTGTCTCCTACGAGCAGTACTTC | CASSKAQGAVSYEQYF
- | - | TRBJ2-6 | TRBV7-2 | TGTGCCAGCAGCTTAATCAGGGCTGGGGCCAACGTCCTGACTTTC | CASSLIRAGANVLTF
TRBD2 | few | TRBJ2-3 | TRBV3-1/TRBV3-2 | TGTGCCAGCAGCCAAGAATTTAGGGGGACTAGCGGGAACACAGATACGCAGTATTTT | CASSQEFRGTSGNTDTQYF
TRBD1 | - | TRBJ1-1 | TRBV5-5 | TGTGCCAGCAGCAGGAGACAGGGGAACACTGAAGCTTTCTTT | CASSRRQGNTEAFF
- | once | TRBJ1-2 | TRBV19 | TGTGCCAGTACAAGACAACAGACAAACTATGGCTACACCTTC | CASTRQQTNYGYTF
- | - | TRBJ2-1 | TRBV9 | TGTGCCAGCAGCGTTGTAGCGGATCCTGGCGATGAGCAGTTCTTC | CASSVVADPGDEQFF
- | - | TRBJ2-7 | TRBV5-8 | TGTGCCAGCAGCTTGAACGGGTACGAGCAGTACTTC | CASSLNGYEQYF
- | - | TRBJ2-7 | TRBV21-1 | TGTGCCAGACGTAGGGGCCACTCCTACGAGCAGTACTTC | CARRRGHSYEQYF
- | - | TRBJ1-6 | TRBV6-6 | TGTGCCAGCAGTCGCGACAGCTTCTATAATTCACCCCTCCACTTT | CASSRDSFYNSPLHF
- | - | TRBJ2-2 | TRBV7-2 | TGTGCCAGCAGCTTGGCTAGCTCCACCACAAGCGGGGAGCTGTTTTTT | CASSLASSTTSGELFF
- | - | TRBJ1-1 | TRBV19 | TGTGCCAGTAGTCTGAGGCAGATGAACACTGAAGCTTTCTTT | CASSLRQMNTEAFF
- | - | TRBJ2-7 | TRBV18 | TGTGCCAGCTCACCCAATGACAGCCCGGTGCAGTACTTC | CASSPNDSPVQYF
TRBD1 | - | TRBJ1-2 | TRBV2 | TGTGCCAGCAGGCCACAGGGGGCTAGAGAGGGCTACACCTTC | CASRPQGAREGYTF
- | - | TRBJ1-4 | TRBV30 | TGTGCCTGGGGGTTCCCAGGGAACTCGAATGAAAAACTGTTTTTT | CAWGFPGNSNEKLFF
TRBD1 | once | TRBJ2-6 | TRBV30 | TGTGCCTGCGACAGGGGGGTTACTGGGGCCAACGTCCTGACTTTC | CACDRGVTGANVLTF
- | - | TRBJ2-1 | TRBV12-5 | TGTGCTAGTGCCCAGGGGAGCTCCTACAATGAGCAGTTCTTC | CASAQGSSYNEQFF
TRBD1 | - | TRBJ1-2 | TRBV7-8 | TGTGCCAGCAGCCTAACACAGGGGAGTGAAGGCTACACCTTC | CASSLTQGSEGYTF
TRBD2 | - | TRBJ2-5 | TRBV9 | TGTGCCAGCAGCGTAGCTAGCGGGGGGAGGTTGGAGACCCAGTACTTC | CASSVASGGRLETQYF
- | once | TRBJ2-7 | TRBV28 | TGTGCCAGCAGCAGGCTTGGCGAGCAGTACTTC | CASSRLGEQYF
- | - | TRBJ1-2 | TRBV11-2 | TGTGCCAGCAGCTCGGAGACAGCCGGCTACACCTTC | CASSSETAGYTF
- | - | TRBJ1-4 | TRBV7-8 | TGTGCCAGCAGCTTAGGGCTAGGTGAAAAACTGTTTTTT | CASSLGLGEKLFF
- | - | TRBJ1-5 | TRBV21-1 | TGTGCCAGCAGCCTGGGGGGAGTAGGTCCCCAGCATTTT | CASSLGGVGPQHF
- | - | TRBJ1-2 | TRBV3-1/TRBV3-2 | TGTGCCAGCAGCCAAGATATCCGGGGGGCCAGCGGCTACACCTTC | CASSQDIRGASGYTF
TRBD1 | - | TRBJ2-2 | TRBV6-5 | TGTGCCAGCAAGATGGACAGGGTGCCCGGGGAGCTGTTTTTT | CASKMDRVPGELFF
TRBD2 | once | TRBJ2-1 | TRBV2 | TGTGCCAGCAGTGATTTAACGGCGGGGGGGCCCTACAATGAGCAGTTCTTC | CASSDLTAGGPYNEQFF
TRBD1 | - | TRBJ1-1 | TRBV5-4 | TGTGCCAGCGGACAGGGTGGGGATACCACTGAAGCTTTCTTT | CASGQGGDTTEAFF
- | few | TRBJ1-1 | TRBV2 | TGTGCCAGCAGTGAACAAACAGAGAACACTGAAGCTTTCTTT | CASSEQTENTEAFF
TRBD1 | - | TRBJ1-6 | TRBV9 | TGTGCCAGCAGCACGAGGACAGGATCGGACTCACCCCTCCACTTT | CASSTRTGSDSPLHF
TRBD1 | once | TRBJ1-5 | TRBV19 | TGTGCCAGTAGTAAGACGGGACAGTTTAGCAATCAGCCCCAGCATTTT | CASSKTGQFSNQPQHF
- | - | TRBJ1-6 | TRBV13 | TGTGCCAGCAGCATTGGACTGAATAATTCACCCCTCCACTTT | CASSIGLNNSPLHF